This is a list of T cell receptor beta chains from one sample in a study of naive and memory T cell subsets. TCRdb recomputed calls from the UMI-ligation and nested PCR reads with MiXCR, one row per CDR3 protein. The sample has about 30,000 distinct CDR3 sequences, about 6.9% seen once. Sequencing was performed on skin, taken from a tuberculin skin test site. The receptor set was obtained from an adult in good health. The CDR3 runs from the conserved cysteine through the conserved F or W. A D gene is named only where the DNA matches it firmly. Clone size is not always given. Where it is, it says once, few, many or a class for expanded clones.

J: TRBJ2-5
D: -
V: TRBV10-3
size: many
DNA: TGTGCCATCAGTGACCTTCTCGCGGGGCCTCAAGAGACCAAGTACTTC
CDR3: CAISDLLAGPQETKYF

J: TRBJ1-5
D: -
V: TRBV12-3/TRBV12-4
size: few
DNA: TGTGCCAGCAGTTTATCCCAAGGGATTCTGCCCCAGCATTTT
CDR3: CASSLSQGILPQHF

J: TRBJ1-1
D: TRBD1
V: TRBV7-9
size: -
DNA: TGTGCCAGCAGCTTCGGACAGGAGTGGACTGAAGCTTTCTTT
CDR3: CASSFGQEWTEAFF

J: TRBJ2-5
D: TRBD1
V: TRBV5-1
size: many
DNA: TGCGCCAGCAGCTGGGGGACAGTTCAAGAGACCCAGTACTTC
CDR3: CASSWGTVQETQYF

J: TRBJ2-6
D: -
V: TRBV6-5
size: many
DNA: TGTGCCAGCAGACCCACTAGTACCGGGGCCAACGTCCTGACTTTC
CDR3: CASRPTSTGANVLTF

J: TRBJ2-2
D: -
V: TRBV12-3/TRBV12-4
size: many
DNA: TGTGCCAGCAGTCCTTCATCCCGACAATCAACCGGGGAGCTGTTTTTT
CDR3: CASSPSSRQSTGELFF

J: TRBJ2-2
D: TRBD1
V: TRBV7-2
size: many
DNA: TGTGCCAGCAGCTTAGACAGGGGGAAAGGCGGGGAGCTGTTTTTT
CDR3: CASSLDRGKGGELFF

J: TRBJ2-1
D: -
V: TRBV29-1
size: -
DNA: TGCAGCGTTGGTGACCTCAGGTCCTACAATGAGCGGTTCTTC
CDR3: CSVGDLRSYNERFF

J: TRBJ2-7
D: TRBD2
V: TRBV12-3/TRBV12-4
size: few
DNA: TGTGCCAGCAGTTCCGGCGGGGGATCCTCCTACGAGCAGTACTTC
CDR3: CASSSGGGSSYEQYF

J: TRBJ2-1
D: TRBD1
V: TRBV19
size: many
DNA: TGTGCCAGTAGTGCCGCCGGGACAGGGACCTATGAGCAGTTCTTC
CDR3: CASSAAGTGTYEQFF

J: TRBJ1-1
D: -
V: TRBV2
size: few
DNA: TGTGCCAGCAGTCCCCGGATGAACACTGAAGCTTTCTTT
CDR3: CASSPRMNTEAFF

J: TRBJ2-3
D: -
V: TRBV15
size: -
DNA: TGTGCCACCAGCAGAGGGGGGGGGGGGCACACAGATACGCAGTATTTT
CDR3: CATSRGGGGHTDTQYF

J: TRBJ2-3
D: -
V: TRBV9
size: many
DNA: TGTGCCAGCAGCCCCCAGGGTAGGGGTGCAGATACGCAGTATTTT
CDR3: CASSPQGRGADTQYF

J: TRBJ2-1
D: TRBD1
V: TRBV5-1
size: many
DNA: TGCGCCAGCAGCGAACAGGGGGCCGATGAGCAGTTCTTC
CDR3: CASSEQGADEQFF

J: TRBJ2-1
D: TRBD2
V: TRBV7-2
size: many
DNA: TGTGCCAGCAGCTTACGGCGGGGGGTCAATGAGCAGTTCTTC
CDR3: CASSLRRGVNEQFF

J: TRBJ2-2
D: -
V: TRBV5-1
size: -
DNA: TGCGCCAGCAGCTTGGCGGCTCAGGGCACCGGGGAGCTGTTTTTT
CDR3: CASSLAAQGTGELFF

J: TRBJ2-1
D: TRBD2
V: TRBV4-1
size: medium-sized
DNA: TGCGCCAGCAGCCACGGGACTAGCGGGGGGGGTCCCTACAATGAGCAGTTCTTC
CDR3: CASSHGTSGGGPYNEQFF

J: TRBJ1-3
D: -
V: TRBV7-6
size: many
DNA: TGTGCCAGCAGCTTAGGGTTCGAGGGGGTAGGCGCTGAAAACACCATATATTTT
CDR3: CASSLGFEGVGAENTIYF

J: TRBJ2-1
D: -
V: TRBV29-1
size: many
DNA: TGCAGCGTTCGTCCGGGGAGCTCCTACAATGAGCAGTTCTTC
CDR3: CSVRPGSSYNEQFF

J: TRBJ2-7
D: -
V: TRBV29-1
size: many
DNA: TGCAGCGTTGCTGGGACTGACTGGGGGCAGGAGTGGTACGAGCAGTACTTC
CDR3: CSVAGTDWGQEWYEQYF

J: TRBJ2-7
D: TRBD1
V: TRBV7-9
size: many
DNA: TGTGCCAGCTCGACTCGGACAGGTCGTTCCTACGAGCAGTACTTC
CDR3: CASSTRTGRSYEQYF

J: TRBJ2-5
D: -
V: TRBV6-5
size: -
DNA: TGTGCCAGCAGTAACCTGTGGGCGCCGAAAGAGACCCAGTACTTC
CDR3: CASSNLWAPKETQYF

J: TRBJ2-3
D: TRBD2
V: TRBV7-2
size: -
DNA: TGTGCCAGCAGCCTAAACCTAGCGGGGGGTACGTCAGATACGCAGTATTTT
CDR3: CASSLNLAGGTSDTQYF

J: TRBJ2-1
D: TRBD2
V: TRBV5-4
size: many
DNA: TGTGCCAGCAGCCCAGACCTTGGGGGACTAGCGGACAATGAGCAGTTCTTC
CDR3: CASSPDLGGLADNEQFF

J: TRBJ2-5
D: -
V: TRBV20-1
size: many
DNA: TGCAGTGCTAGAGGCCATAAGATCGTAGGCCAAGAGACCCAGTACTTC
CDR3: CSARGHKIVGQETQYF

J: TRBJ1-1
D: -
V: TRBV4-1
size: many
DNA: TGCGCCAGCAGCCTTTGGGGGGAAAACACTGAAGCTTTCTTT
CDR3: CASSLWGENTEAFF

J: TRBJ1-2
D: -
V: TRBV5-1
size: many
DNA: TGCGCCAGCAGCGCCGGAAGGGAGCAGGTCTACTATGGCTACACCTTC
CDR3: CASSAGREQVYYGYTF

J: TRBJ2-3
D: TRBD2
V: TRBV5-1
size: few
DNA: TGCGCCAGCAGCTACTTGGGACTAGTGGGGACTAGCACAGATACGCAGTATTTT
CDR3: CASSYLGLVGTSTDTQYF

J: TRBJ2-7
D: TRBD1
V: TRBV29-1
size: medium-sized
DNA: TGCAGCGTTACCACCGGGACAGGGTTCCACGAGCAGTACTTC
CDR3: CSVTTGTGFHEQYF

J: TRBJ1-1
D: -
V: TRBV4-1
size: few
DNA: TGCGCCAGCAGCCAAGCGGGTGGTCGGGACACTGAAGCTTTCTTT
CDR3: CASSQAGGRDTEAFF

J: TRBJ1-6
D: -
V: TRBV9
size: many
DNA: TGTGCCAGCAGCGGAGGTGCACGCAATAATTCACCCCTCCACTTT
CDR3: CASSGGARNNSPLHF

J: TRBJ2-1
D: TRBD2
V: TRBV12-3/TRBV12-4
size: many
DNA: TGTGCCAGCAGTTTTGGTAATTCGGGGGGGTACAATGAGCAGTTCTTC
CDR3: CASSFGNSGGYNEQFF

J: TRBJ1-2
D: -
V: TRBV5-6
size: many
DNA: TGTGCCAGCAGCCAGGGGAGAGCTAACTATGGCTACACCTTC
CDR3: CASSQGRANYGYTF

J: TRBJ2-3
D: -
V: TRBV24-1
size: few
DNA: TGTGCCACCAGTGACCAGCGGGCGGGGTCAGATACGCAGTATTTT
CDR3: CATSDQRAGSDTQYF

J: TRBJ2-3
D: -
V: TRBV10-3
size: few
DNA: TGTGCCATCAGTGCTGAGGTTAGCACAGATACGCAGTATTTT
CDR3: CAISAEVSTDTQYF

J: TRBJ1-2
D: -
V: TRBV4-1
size: medium-sized
DNA: TGCGCCAGCAGCCAAGAGCGCGGGGAATACTATGGCTACACCTTC
CDR3: CASSQERGEYYGYTF

J: TRBJ2-7
D: -
V: TRBV5-1
size: many
DNA: TGCGCCAGCAGATCGGGGGACAGCACCTACGAGCAGTACTTC
CDR3: CASRSGDSTYEQYF

J: TRBJ2-3
D: -
V: TRBV7-2
size: many
DNA: TGTGCCAGCAGCTCGGACAGATTCACAGATACGCAGTATTTT
CDR3: CASSSDRFTDTQYF

J: TRBJ2-2
D: TRBD2
V: TRBV12-3/TRBV12-4
size: many
DNA: TGTGCCAGCAGAGAACCAAGCGGGGGGGCTATCGGGGAGCTGTTTTTT
CDR3: CASREPSGGAIGELFF

J: TRBJ1-2
D: -
V: TRBV6-1
size: many
DNA: TGTGCCAGCAGTGAATCGGCGGGGTCGAACTATGGCTACACCTTC
CDR3: CASSESAGSNYGYTF

J: TRBJ2-2
D: -
V: TRBV2
size: medium-sized
DNA: TGTGCCCCCACGAACAGAGTCGGGGAGCTGTTTTTT
CDR3: CAPTNRVGELFF

J: TRBJ1-2
D: -
V: TRBV2
size: -
DNA: TGTGCCAACCAAGCAGCCCGCTATGGCTACACCTTC
CDR3: CANQAARYGYTF

J: TRBJ2-7
D: TRBD2
V: TRBV7-9
size: many
DNA: TGTGCCAGCAGCGACGGGACTAGCGGGCCGGGGGAGCAGTACTTC
CDR3: CASSDGTSGPGEQYF

J: TRBJ2-1
D: TRBD2
V: TRBV5-1
size: many
DNA: TGCGCCAGCCTCCCCGGGAGGGTAGCGGGGGGTGATGAGCAGTTCTTC
CDR3: CASLPGRVAGGDEQFF

J: TRBJ1-2
D: -
V: TRBV9
size: -
DNA: TGTGCCAGCAGCGTAGCTGTTACGACTTTACAGTACACCTTC
CDR3: CASSVAVTTLQYTF

J: TRBJ1-1
D: -
V: TRBV2
size: -
DNA: TGTGCCAGCAGTGGGGAACTGGGCACTGAAGCTTTCTTT
CDR3: CASSGELGTEAFF

J: TRBJ2-1
D: TRBD2
V: TRBV20-1
size: few
DNA: TGCAGTACCCCGGGACTAGCGGGGGGGGCCCATGAGCAGTTCTTC
CDR3: CSTPGLAGGAHEQFF

J: TRBJ1-5
D: TRBD1
V: TRBV27
size: few
DNA: TGTGCCAGCAGTTTAGCGGCCGGGACAGGGGGACAGCCCCAGCATTTT
CDR3: CASSLAAGTGGQPQHF

J: TRBJ1-1
D: TRBD1
V: TRBV11-3
size: few
DNA: TGTGCCAGCAGCCCGGGACAGGGGGCGAATGAAGCTTTCTTT
CDR3: CASSPGQGANEAFF

J: TRBJ2-6
D: -
V: TRBV4-1
size: many
DNA: TGCGCCAGCAGCCAGGTGGCCGGCTCTGGGGCCAACGTCCTGACTTTC
CDR3: CASSQVAGSGANVLTF

J: TRBJ1-1
D: -
V: TRBV6-5
size: few
DNA: TGTGCCAGCCGCGGGGTCGGCACTGAAGCTTTCTTT
CDR3: CASRGVGTEAFF

J: TRBJ2-2
D: TRBD2
V: TRBV2
size: -
DNA: TGTGCCAGCAGGCCGGGACTAGCGGGTGTCGGGGAGCTGTTTTTT
CDR3: CASRPGLAGVGELFF

J: TRBJ1-6
D: TRBD1
V: TRBV4-1
size: many
DNA: TGCGCCAGCAGCCAACTGAAGACAGGGAATAATTCACCCCTCCACTTT
CDR3: CASSQLKTGNNSPLHF

J: TRBJ2-1
D: -
V: TRBV3-1
size: many
DNA: TGTGCCAGCAGCCAAGGGTTGCAGGGTCGCCATGAGCAGTTCTTC
CDR3: CASSQGLQGRHEQFF

J: TRBJ2-7
D: TRBD1
V: TRBV7-9
size: medium-sized
DNA: TGTGCCAGCTCGACTCGGACAGGTCTTTCCTACGAGCAGTACTTC
CDR3: CASSTRTGLSYEQYF